Here is one T cell receptor (beta chain) with its context. Its antigen is currently unknown. Germline V gives CDR1 LNHDA, CDR2 SQIVND (reference sequence). CDR3 length: 14 residues. After removal of 6 bases from V and 2 bases from J, the junction contained 7 bases not matched to a gene. TCRdb's table, derived via immunoSEQ multiplex PCR, lists solely in-frame clones and lacks some. The sample includes more than 2 million clones, 95% of them seen just once. This sample is part of a study of shared clonotypes between healthy human individuals. Regarding the study as a whole: Several donors showed sharing of approximately 5% of naive CD4 clonotypes.

The chain links TRBV19 to TRBJ2-7, with 7 bases fitting TRBD1. This receptor was taken from a man between 18 and 29 years old in good health. Sequenced: naive CD4+ T cells sorted from blood. Subset specified: CD45RA+ positively selected. The CDR3 DNA sequence: TGTGCCAGTAGCACCAGGACAGGAGCCTACGAGCAGTACTTC. Translated: CASSTRTGAYEQYF.